This T cell receptor (beta chain) was obtained from a study of blood T cell repertoires in COVID-19. Turning to the study itself: Acute and convalescent COVID-19 samples came from the United States, Italy and Spain.

The CDR3 spans 14 residues. In germline, CDR1 is MDHEN, CDR2 SYDVKM. V lost 11 bases and J 4 bases, leaving 18 bases between the germline ends. Original analysis: Estimated nucleated cell counts came from reference gene primer amplification. The repertoire was sequenced with immunoSEQ multiplex PCR; TCRdb's copy has only in-frame clones and lacks some. That table is the source of V, J and clone size, and D and trimming were worked out from the DNA. The data hold fewer than 130,000 clones, with approximately 79% observed a single time. The chain is built from TRBV28 and TRBJ1-5; weak D call: TRBD1 (6 bases). The source of this sequence is a man between 65 and 79 years old with active or convalescent COVID-19. The material sequenced was peripheral blood. The CDR3 reads CAGSTGGENQPQHF. CDR3 sequence (DNA): TGTGCCGGTAGCACGGGGGGCGAGAATCAGCCCCAGCATTTT.